The rows below give T cell receptor beta chains drawn from one sample of a study of identical twins. TCRdb redid the calling of the 5' RACE reads with MiXCR, one entry per CDR3 protein. Counted here are around 340,000 distinct CDR3 sequences, roughly 10% occurring once; the ten biggest clones make up roughly 8.7%. The sequenced sample consisted of naive T cells sorted from blood. The source is a woman between 50 and 59 years old in good health. Each CDR3 is given with its conserved first and last residue. D genes are given only for firm matches. Clone size is shown for a subset of rows, as once, few, many or a class of expanded clone.

size,J,D,V,DNA,CDR3
-,TRBJ2-1,TRBD2,TRBV20-1,TGCAGTGCTAGTGGGGCGACTAGCGTTGATATTTACAATGAGCAGTTCTTC,CSASGATSVDIYNEQFF
-,TRBJ2-5,-,TRBV5-1,TGCGCCAGCAGCTTGGAGACAGCGGCCCGAGAGACCCAGTACTTC,CASSLETAARETQYF
many,TRBJ1-2,-,TRBV20-1,TGCAGTGATACAGGTTCCGCAGAAAGCTATGGCTACACCTTC,CSDTGSAESYGYTF
many,TRBJ2-7,TRBD2,TRBV20-1,TGCAGTGGTACCGGGACTATCTCCTACGAGCAGTACTTC,CSGTGTISYEQYF
once,TRBJ2-1,-,TRBV11-2,TGTGCCAGCAGCTTCATTCTAGCGACCAATGAGCAGTTCTTC,CASSFILATNEQFF
few,TRBJ1-1,-,TRBV3-1,TGTGCCAGCAGCCAAGAATGGCGGAACACTGAAGCTTTCTTT,CASSQEWRNTEAFF
few,TRBJ1-1,-,TRBV6-5,TGTGCCAGCAATTGGGGGGCAGACACTGAAGCTTTCTTT,CASNWGADTEAFF
many,TRBJ2-1,TRBD2,TRBV5-1,TGCGCCAGCAGCTTGCGACTAGCGGGAGGGTCCTACAATGAGCAGTTCTTC,CASSLRLAGGSYNEQFF
many,TRBJ2-1,TRBD2,TRBV4-1,TGCGCCAGCATAAGGACTAGCGGGAGTTCTAATGAGCAGTTCTTC,CASIRTSGSSNEQFF
once,TRBJ2-5,TRBD2,TRBV20-1,TGCAGTGCTCTTAGCGGGCGGGGCGAGACCCAGTACTTC,CSALSGRGETQYF
few,TRBJ1-1,-,TRBV25-1,TGTGCCAGTTCCGGAGGCACTGAAGCTTTCTTT,CASSGGTEAFF
few,TRBJ2-1,TRBD2,TRBV20-1,TGCAGTGCTAGAGGGGGGCGGGAGGGATCCTACAATGAGCAGTTCTTC,CSARGGREGSYNEQFF
-,TRBJ1-5,TRBD1,TRBV19,TGTGCCAGTGAGACAGGGGGCGTTCAGCCCCAGCATTTT,CASETGGVQPQHF
many,TRBJ2-3,-,TRBV5-1,TGCGCCAGCAGCTTGGATGTTGTGCCGACAGATACGCAGTATTTT,CASSLDVVPTDTQYF
many,TRBJ1-2,-,TRBV6-5,TGTGCCAGTTACGACAGACTTAACTATGGCTACACCTTC,CASYDRLNYGYTF
few,TRBJ1-5,-,TRBV12-3/TRBV12-4,TGTGCCAGCAGTTATGACAGCAGTAATCAGCCCCAGCATTTT,CASSYDSSNQPQHF
-,TRBJ1-6,-,TRBV12-3/TRBV12-4,TGTGCCAGCAGTTTAGGTGGTAATTCACCCCTCCACTTT,CASSLGGNSPLHF
many,TRBJ1-5,TRBD1,TRBV4-1,TGCGCCAGCAGCTGGGGCCAGGGGGGGAATCAGCCCCAGCATTTT,CASSWGQGGNQPQHF
many,TRBJ2-5,TRBD2,TRBV5-1,TGCGCCAGCAGCTTGGAAGGTAGCGGGGGCCAAGAGACCCAGTACTTC,CASSLEGSGGQETQYF
-,TRBJ2-1,-,TRBV7-8,TGTGCCAGCAGCTTAGGGGGGAGTCCTGAGCAGTTCTTC,CASSLGGSPEQFF